Each of the 32 T cell receptor beta chains below was sequenced from the same sample in a study of blood T cells in healthy people across ages. A second PCR, run for roughly 7 to 11 cycles, used a sample-barcoded 5' primer plus a J-beta primer mix. Each CDR3 protein gets one entry after TCRdb re-called the 5' RACE reads with MiXCR. In the table there are 1.5 million to 2 million distinct CDR3 sequences, roughly 27% of which are singletons. The sequencing sample was made of blood. The source is a woman in her twenties or thirties in good health.

The rearrangement uses TRBV30 and TRBJ2-1; the D gene is possibly TRBD1 (7 bases). CDR1 is GTSNPN, CDR2 SVGIG, per germline (reference sequence). The CDR3 runs to 14 residues. With 0 bases removed from V and 7 bases from J, the gap between germline ends came to 13 bases. This chain's CDR3 is CAWSVVQGRNEQFF. In DNA, the CDR3 is TGTGCCTGGAGTGTAGTACAGGGGAGGAATGAGCAGTTCTTC.

Only a few counts were recorded for this clonotype. V is TRBV27 and J is TRBJ1-5, with D unclear. The V end lost 5 bases, the J end lost 9 bases, and 14 bases lay between the germline ends. CDR3 length: 13 amino acids. Germline-derived CDR1 and CDR2 are MNHEY and SMNVEV (reference sequence). For the CDR3, the DNA is TGTGCCAGCAGTATCAGGTTCTCATCGCCCCAGCATTTT. It yields the protein CASSIRFSSPQHF.

In its sample, this clonotype was seen a few times. CDR3 coding DNA: TGCGCCAGCAGCTTGGTTAGCGGGGAGGAAGAGACCCAGTACTTC. Its protein product is CASSLVSGEEETQYF. The chain employs TRBV5-1 and TRBJ2-5, with 8 bases matching TRBD2. CDR3 length equals 15 residues. Trimming removed 0 bases from V and 3 bases from J; junction bases left unmatched: 4. CDR1 is SGHRS, CDR2 YFSETQ, per germline.

The gene calls are TRBV13 and TRBJ1-1; 8 bases agree with TRBD1. CDR1 and CDR2 from the germline V gene are PRHDT and FYEKMQ (reference sequence). CDR3 length equals 14 residues. V shed 0 bases and J 5 bases; nucleotides not matched to a gene: 2. As DNA, the CDR3 is TGTGCCAGCAGCTTAGGGGACAGGGATACTGAAGCTTTCTTT. Protein product: CASSLGDRDTEAFF.

This rearrangement joins TRBV28 to TRBJ2-5; D unclear. The J call is in doubt because the DNA end fits TRBJ2-7 better. CDR1 and CDR2 from the germline V gene are MDHEN and SYDVKM. The CDR3 runs to 12 residues. DNA for the CDR3: TGTGGGACGGAAACTATCCATTACGAGCAGTACTTC. It specifies CGTETIHYEQYF.

The chain has TRBV10-3 and TRBJ2-7, with 7 bases that match TRBD2. The CDR3 sequence is 13 residues long. Germline lookup yields CDR1 ENHRY and CDR2 SYGVKD. J gave up 2 bases and V 8 bases, and 6 bases lay outside the gene matches. For the CDR3, the DNA is TGTGCCATCTCGAGCGGGATGGCCTACGAGCAGTACTTC. Translated, it gives CAISSGMAYEQYF.

This chain links TRBV4-1 with TRBJ2-3; a possible D gene is TRBD2 (6 bases). V lost 2 bases to trimming and J lost 1 base, with 10 bases between them. The CDR3 covers 15 residues. CDR1 is MGHRA, CDR2 YSYEKL, per germline. CDR3 sequence (DNA): TGCGCCAGCAGCCAAACGACGGGGGGCACAGATACGCAGTATTTT. Protein sequence: CASSQTTGGTDTQYF.

The chain links TRBV4-1 to TRBJ2-3; D is possibly TRBD1 or TRBD2 (5 bases each). Germline V lookup: CDR1 MGHRA, CDR2 YSYEKL. This CDR3 contains 17 residues. Trimming removed 0 bases at V and 1 base at J, with 14 bases between. This CDR3 is CASSQDYGGRGTDTQYF. The CDR3 nucleotides read TGCGCCAGCAGCCAAGACTATGGGGGACGGGGCACAGATACGCAGTATTTT.

In DNA, the CDR3 is TGTGCCAGCAGTTCGCTGGGGCAGGGGGGAGGTGAGCAGTACTTC. Encoded protein: CASSSLGQGGGEQYF. The chain uses TRBV6-6 and TRBJ2-5; D is perhaps TRBD1 (7 bases). Germline V lookup: CDR1 MNHNY, CDR2 SVGAGI (reference sequence). The CDR3 loop spans 15 amino acids. V lost 4 bases to trimming and J lost 11 bases, with 23 bases between them.

Concerning this clonotype itself: No conserved phenylalanine or tryptophan ends this CDR3, so it is likely a read error. The chain is built from TRBV5-6 and TRBJ2-5; D is perhaps TRBD1 (5 bases). This CDR3 has 13 amino acids. V lost 0 bases and J lost 11, with 14 bases in between. Germline CDR1 is SGHDT and CDR2 is YYEEEE. In nucleotides, the CDR3 is TGTGCCAGCAGCTTGGGTGACAGAAAAGAGCAGTACTGC. Residues: CASSLGDRKEQYC.

The chain links TRBV29-1 to TRBJ1-2, with D maybe TRBD1 (5 bases). This CDR3 has 11 amino acids. Looked up from germline, CDR1 is SQVTM and CDR2 is ANQGSEA. Trimming took off 4 bases at V and 11 bases at J, with 14 bases between the two ends. The chain's CDR3 is CSVGGLGRYTF. The CDR3 DNA sequence: TGCAGCGTTGGGGGTTTGGGGCGGTACACCTTC. Full variable domain (remainder filled in from reference TRBV29-1 and TRBJ1-2): SAVISQKPSRDICQRGTSLTIQCQVDSQVTMMFWYRQQPGQSLTLIATANQGSEATYESGFVIDKFPISRPNLTFSTLTVSNMSPEDSSIYLCSVGGLGRYTFGSGTRLTVV.

This clonotype occurred many times. This sequence joins TRBV4-1 and TRBJ2-1; TRBD2 agrees at 12 bases. Germline trimming cut 0 bases from V and 7 bases from J; bases unmatched to any gene: 1. CDR1 is MGHRA, CDR2 YSYEKL, per germline. CDR3 size: 15 residues. CDR3 DNA: TGCGCCAGCAGCCAAGAAGGGACTAGCGGGAATGAGCAGTTCTTC. It yields the protein CASSQEGTSGNEQFF.

This clonotype occurred a few times. The rearrangement uses TRBV11-2 and TRBJ2-3, with 8 positions matching TRBD2. Germline V gene data show CDR1 as SGHAT and CDR2 as FQNNGV. CDR3 length: 17 residues. After removal of 1 base from V and 5 bases from J, the junction contained 11 bases not matched to a gene. This chain's CDR3 is CASSLVLAGRTKDTQYF. DNA for the CDR3: TGTGCCAGCAGCTTAGTGTTAGCGGGGAGGACTAAAGATACGCAGTATTTT.

The V gene is TRBV12-3 or TRBV12-4, the J gene TRBJ2-2; 8 bases are shared with TRBD2. This CDR3 spans 15 amino acids. Trimming removed 4 bases from V and 6 bases from J; junction bases left unmatched: 7. The CDR3 nucleotides are TGTGCCAGCAGTTGGAGTAGCGGGATCCCCGGGGAGCTGTTTTTT. This encodes CASSWSSGIPGELFF.

The V and J genes are TRBV20-1 and TRBJ2-7; a possible D gene is TRBD2 (7 bases). Germline CDR1 and CDR2: DFQATT and SNEGSKA (reference sequence). The V end was cut by 6 bases, the J end by 3 bases, with 18 bases between. The CDR3 contains 14 residues. This CDR3 is CSAGAAGPFYEQYF. Written as DNA, the CDR3 is TGCAGTGCGGGGGCAGCGGGACCATTCTACGAGCAGTACTTC.

This chain joins TRBV20-1 and TRBJ2-1; tentatively, D is TRBD1 (5 bases). CDR1 DFQATT and CDR2 SNEGSKA come from the germline V gene (reference sequence). The CDR3 totals 15 residues. V was shortened by 0 bases and J by 6 bases, with 15 bases between the two germline ends. CDR3 amino acids: CSARDRRQGLNEQFF. The CDR3 nucleotides are TGCAGTGCTAGAGATCGACGGCAGGGCCTCAATGAGCAGTTCTTC.

The CDR3 sequence is CASSDTSGRNEQFF. CDR3 nucleotides: TGTGCCAGCAGTGACACTAGCGGGAGAAATGAGCAGTTCTTC. This chain uses TRBV7-6 with TRBJ2-1; TRBD2 agrees at 11 bases. The trim removed 6 bases at V and 7 bases at J, leaving 5 bases unmatched. This CDR3 is 14 amino acids long. Germline V gene lookup returns CDR1 SGHVS and CDR2 FNYEAQ.

Only a few counts were recorded for this clonotype. The rearrangement uses TRBV3-1 and TRBJ2-3, with no clear D. Trimming pared 3 bases from V and 2 bases from J, leaving 15 bases between. The CDR3 covers 16 residues. CDR1 is LGHDT and CDR2 is YNNKEL in the germline V gene (reference sequence). The CDR3 DNA follows: TGTGCCAGCAGCCATTTTTCCCGAGAAGCCACAGATACGCAGTATTTT. Encoded protein: CASSHFSREATDTQYF.

Notes on this clonotype: The final CDR3 position lacks the conserved phenylalanine or tryptophan, pointing to a likely read error. The gene calls are TRBV27 and TRBJ1-2; TRBD1 agrees at 8 bases. This CDR3 has 15 amino acids. V lost 7 bases, J lost 6 bases, and 13 bases stayed unmatched. CDR1 and CDR2 from the germline V gene are MNHEY and SMNVEV (reference sequence). For the CDR3, the DNA is TGTGCCAGCACTTCACACAACCGGGGACAGGATGGCTACACCATC. Amino acids: CASTSHNRGQDGYTI.

The chain uses TRBV5-6 and TRBJ1-5; no clear D. The length of the CDR3 is 16 residues. The germline gives CDR1 SGHDT, CDR2 YYEEEE. V was pared by 2 bases and J by 4 bases, with 16 bases between. This chain's CDR3 is CASSFIGTQVNQPQHF. The CDR3 coding sequence is TGTGCCAGCAGCTTTATAGGCACCCAAGTAAATCAGCCCCAGCATTTT.

A remark on this clonotype: The junction does not match germline at one end; this may be a read error. The DNA for the CDR3 is TGTGTCAGCAGCCTGTCGGTTGGGACAGGGTCTGGCTACACCTTC. It specifies CVSSLSVGTGSGYTF. This chain joins TRBV7-2 and TRBJ1-2; 9 nucleotides agree with TRBD1. The germline gives CDR1 SGHTA, CDR2 FQGNSA. This CDR3 has 15 residues.

The rearrangement uses TRBV7-9 and TRBJ1-1; D call uncertain. The CDR3 spans 15 residues. Trimming pared 1 base from V and 3 bases from J, leaving 12 bases between. Germline loops: CDR1 SEHNR, CDR2 FQNEAQ (reference sequence). CDR3 protein: CASSLETGVYTEAFF. Written as DNA, the CDR3 is TGTGCCAGCAGCTTAGAGACGGGAGTTTACACTGAAGCTTTCTTT.

The chain links TRBV5-5 to TRBJ2-2, with 11 bases that match TRBD2. The CDR3 has 17 amino acids. V lost 4 bases, J lost 5 bases, and 10 bases stayed unmatched. CDR1 and CDR2 (germline): SGHKS, YYEKEE (reference sequence). DNA for the CDR3: TGTGCCAGCAGCCCTTGGGTAGCGGGAGGGCGTACCGGGGAGCTGTTTTTT. It specifies CASSPWVAGGRTGELFF.

Only a few counts were recorded for this clonotype. The chain uses TRBV3-1 and TRBJ2-1, with no clear D. Trimming pared 3 bases from V and 7 bases from J, leaving 4 bases between. From germline, CDR1 is LGHDT and CDR2 YNNKEL (reference sequence). The CDR3 is made up of 11 amino acids. As DNA, the CDR3 is TGTGCCAGCAGCCATATTAATGAGCAGTTCTTC. Translation gives CASSHINEQFF.

This clonotype has at least ten counts. V gene TRBV27 combines with J gene TRBJ2-7, with TRBD2 identical over 9 bases. The ends lost 7 bases at V and 4 bases at J; junction bases unmatched: 8. Germline V lookup: CDR1 MNHEY, CDR2 SMNVEV (reference sequence). The CDR3 has 14 residues. CDR3 sequence reads: CASKKASGTYEQYF. Written as DNA, the CDR3 is TGTGCCAGCAAGAAGGCTAGCGGGACGTACGAGCAGTACTTC.

This chain connects TRBV9 to TRBJ2-1; 9 bases are a match to TRBD1. V lost 3 bases, J lost 4 bases, and 8 bases stayed unmatched. Germline-derived CDR1 and CDR2 are SGDLS and YYNGEE. This CDR3 is 16 amino acids long. The CDR3 loop reads CASSGLRDRAYNEQFF. CDR3 nucleotide sequence: TGTGCCAGCAGCGGACTGCGGGACAGGGCTTACAATGAGCAGTTCTTC.

This chain uses TRBV11-3 with TRBJ2-1; D is unresolved. CDR3 length: 13 amino acids. Germline assignment: CDR1 SGHNT and CDR2 YENEEA. V was cut by 4 bases and J by 6 bases, with 10 bases left in between. This chain's CDR3 is CASSSTYTNEQFF. In nucleotides, the CDR3 is TGTGCCAGCAGCTCAACCTATACCAATGAGCAGTTCTTC.

This chain uses TRBV5-1 with TRBJ2-4; perhaps D is TRBD1 or TRBD2 (5 bases each). Germline assignment: CDR1 SGHRS and CDR2 YFSETQ. Between the trimmed V and J ends, which lost 3 bases and 0 bases, there was a span of 19 bases. CDR3 length: 18 amino acids. This CDR3 is CASSSSGRTALAKNIQYF. The CDR3 DNA reads as TGCGCCAGCAGCTCCTCGGGACGGACTGCTCTAGCCAAAAACATTCAGTACTTC.

This clonotype was found a few times. The V and J genes are TRBV5-1 and TRBJ2-7, with 9 nucleotides matching TRBD1. The CDR3 is 14 residues long. CDR1 and CDR2 (germline): SGHRS, YFSETQ. The trim removed 6 bases at V and 5 bases at J, leaving 9 bases unmatched. In nucleotides, the CDR3 is TGCGCCAGCACCGGCCGGGACAGGGTCCACGAGCAGTACTTC. It is translated as CASTGRDRVHEQYF.

CDR3 nucleotide sequence: TGCGCCAGCAGCTTGTCGAGCAGGGTCGGCTACACCTTC. Translating gives CASSLSSRVGYTF. V gene TRBV5-1 combines with J gene TRBJ1-2; D may be TRBD1 (5 bases). Deletions cut 1 base from V and 8 bases from J, with 12 bases between. The CDR3 loop spans 13 amino acids. CDR1 and CDR2 from the germline V gene are SGHRS and YFSETQ.

The rearrangement links TRBV7-9 to TRBJ1-2; 12 nucleotides line up with TRBD1. Germline CDR1 is SEHNR and CDR2 is FQNEAQ (reference sequence). V was pared by 1 base and J by 8 bases, with 14 bases of the junction left unmatched. The CDR3 contains 18 residues. Written as DNA, the CDR3 is TGTGCCAGCAGCTTAGAGGGGACAGGGGGCGCAGGATTACGGGGCTACACCTTC. Its translation: CASSLEGTGGAGLRGYTF. The full variable domain, in which reference TRBV7-9 and TRBJ1-2 provide the parts outside the CDR3, is DTGVSQNPRHKITKRGQNVTFRCDPISEHNRLYWYRQTLGQGPEFLTYFQNEAQLEKSRLLSDRFSAERPKGSFSTLEIQRTEQGDSAMYLCASSLEGTGGAGLRGYTFGSGTRLTVV.

In its sample, this clonotype was seen many times. The chain couples TRBV12-3 or TRBV12-4 to TRBJ1-1; tentative D call: TRBD1 (6 bases). The CDR3 runs 14 residues. The germline V and J ends were trimmed by 5 bases and 0 bases, with 10 bases remaining between them. CDR3 sequence reads: CASSQGTLNTEAFF. The DNA for the CDR3 is TGTGCCAGCAGTCAAGGGACACTGAACACTGAAGCTTTCTTT.